This T cell receptor (beta chain) derives from a study of blood T cell repertoires in COVID-19. Study information: Researchers got acute and convalescent COVID-19 samples from the United States, Italy and Spain.

Losses at the gene ends were 6 bases for V and 3 bases for J; bases not matched to a gene: 3. CDR3 length equals 13 residues. Germline loops: CDR1 MRHNA, CDR2 SNTAGT. Sequenced by immunoSEQ multiplex PCR; TCRdb stores in-frame clones only, minus some. The sample has roughly 350,000 clones; around 87% are singletons. The sample was peripheral blood. The rearrangement uses TRBV6-4 and TRBJ2-3, with 7 bases matching TRBD1. This clonotype was obtained from a woman in her fifties or sixties with COVID-19, enrolled during active disease. The CDR3 protein is CASSYRGTDTQYF. CDR3 sequence (DNA): TGTGCCAGCAGCTACAGGGGAACAGATACGCAGTATTTT.